A single sample is the source of the 26 T cell receptor beta chains below, sequenced in a study of T cell repertoires in cytomegalovirus infection (dated by TCRdb to the late 2010s). Their specific antigens are unknown. What this sample's treatment or condition label stands for: in vitro stimulation with specific CMV peptide epitopes to enrich CMV-specific T cells. Data came from an Illumina HiSeq 1500. The raw public data were reprocessed by TCRdb itself: fastp quality trimming at Q25, MiXCR clonotype calling, in-frame beta chains only. Rows are unified per CDR3 protein, each entry keeping the most common DNA and genes. Present in this sample are around 430,000 distinct CDR3 sequences, roughly 46% of which were seen just once. The top ten clonotypes cover about 39% of the sample. Sequencing used cultured PBMCs, obtained from culture after CMV antigen stimulation. Receptors originate from a human donor in good health (CMV status not recorded). Some clones in this sample may be carry-over from other donors' samples.

A few counts support this clonotype. The rearrangement uses TRBV29-1 and TRBJ2-1, with a weak D call TRBD2 (5 bases). This CDR3 contains 13 residues. Trimming cost V 5 bases and J 4 bases, with 12 bases left between them. Germline V gene sequence: CDR1 SQVTM, CDR2 ANQGSEA. CDR3 protein: CSVSGLRYNEQFF. The CDR3 DNA sequence: TGCAGCGTTTCCGGACTTAGATACAATGAGCAGTTCTTC.

This chain joins TRBV10-3 and TRBJ2-2; D possibly corresponds to TRBD1 (6 bases). The CDR3 has 18 residues. V was pared by 4 bases and J by 0 bases, with 18 bases between. Germline values: CDR1 ENHRY, CDR2 SYGVKD. CDR3 residues: CAISGRQADLSNTGELFF. The DNA for the CDR3 is TGTGCCATCAGTGGGCGACAGGCTGACCTATCGAACACCGGGGAGCTGTTTTTT.

V usage is TRBV6-2 or TRBV6-3 and J usage is TRBJ2-3, with 9 bases aligning to TRBD1. CDR1 and CDR2 from the germline V gene are MNHEY and SVGEGT. The CDR3 is 15 residues long. V shed 5 bases, J shed 4 bases, and the junction held 7 bases outside the gene matches. CDR3 sequence: CASSLQGAQSDTQYF. The CDR3 DNA follows: TGTGCCAGCAGTCTACAGGGGGCGCAGTCAGATACGCAGTATTTT.

The sample holds a few counts of this clonotype. The genes are TRBV15 and TRBJ1-5; no definite D call. V lost 5 bases to trimming and J lost 2 bases, with 10 bases between them. Germline loops: CDR1 LNHNV, CDR2 YYDKDF (reference sequence). The CDR3 totals 14 residues. Here the CDR3 DNA reads TGTGCCACCAGCGCTGACTGGGGCAATCAGCCCCAGCATTTT. Protein: CATSADWGNQPQHF.

The chain is built from TRBV19 and TRBJ2-2; 7 bases agree with TRBD1. The junction had 6 bases not matched to a gene; V was cut back by 6 bases and J by 2 bases. CDR1 is LNHDA and CDR2 is SQIVND in the germline V gene (reference sequence). There are 15 residues in the CDR3. The CDR3 region is CASSPRGRNTGELFF. The CDR3 coding sequence is TGTGCCAGTAGCCCGAGGGGGCGAAACACCGGGGAGCTGTTTTTT.

There are a few counts of this clonotype. The chain has TRBV7-2 and TRBJ2-2, with D perhaps TRBD2 (6 bases). The CDR3 has 13 residues. V was pared by 3 bases and J by 7 bases, with 9 bases between. Germline CDR1 is SGHTA and CDR2 is FQGNSA. The CDR3 nucleotides read TGTGCCAGCAGCTTGGCGGGACTCGGGGAGCTGTTTTTT. This encodes CASSLAGLGELFF.

This clonotype was counted between two and nine times. The chain joins TRBV27 to TRBJ2-3; 15 bases are shared with TRBD2. The length of the CDR3 is 20 residues. CDR1 MNHEY and CDR2 SMNVEV come from the germline V gene (reference sequence). With V trimmed by 4 bases and J by 2 bases, 13 bases remained unmatched. CDR3 DNA sequence: TGTGCCAGCAGTTCCACGGGACTAGCGGGAGGCTCACCTCCCACAGATACGCAGTATTTT. Its protein is CASSSTGLAGGSPPTDTQYF.

The CDR3 coding sequence is TGTGCCAGCAGCTTAGTTGGGACTAGCGGGACCCATGAGCAGTTCTTC. Translation: CASSLVGTSGTHEQFF. This chain connects TRBV7-2 to TRBJ2-1; 13 bases map to TRBD2. Germline CDR1 and CDR2: SGHTA and FQGNSA. The CDR3 runs 16 residues. Trimming removed 1 base from V and 8 bases from J; junction bases left unmatched: 5.

The rearrangement links TRBV27 to TRBJ1-4; unclear D gene. The CDR3 contains 14 residues. The V gene's germline CDR1 is MNHEY and CDR2 SMNVEV (reference sequence). V was cut by 6 bases and J by 6 bases, with 14 bases left in between. CDR3 sequence reads: CASSRTATHEKLFF. The CDR3 DNA reads as TGTGCCAGCAGCAGGACGGCGACTCATGAAAAACTGTTTTTT.

This clonotype has a single count. J is TRBJ2-5 and V is TRBV15; 13 bases line up with TRBD2. The V gene's germline CDR1 is LNHNV and CDR2 YYDKDF (reference sequence). CDR3 length equals 20 residues. V was pared by 2 bases and J by 2 bases, with 14 bases of the junction left unmatched. DNA for the CDR3: TGTGCCACCAGCAGAAAACTAGCGGGAGGGCCGAGCAGAACTCAAGAGACCCAGTACTTC. Translated, it gives CATSRKLAGGPSRTQETQYF.

The chain has TRBV7-6 and TRBJ2-1; D is possibly TRBD1 (5 bases). Looked up from germline, CDR1 is SGHVS and CDR2 is FNYEAQ. Trimming took 3 bases from V and 6 from J, leaving 9 bases between them. The CDR3 is 13 residues long. This chain's CDR3 is CASSFWQGNEQFF. The CDR3 DNA reads as TGTGCCAGCAGCTTTTGGCAGGGCAATGAGCAGTTCTTC.

In this sample, this clonotype turned up a few times. The CDR3 loop is CASSQDGIAKNIQYF. CDR3 DNA: TGTGCCAGCAGCCAAGATGGGATAGCCAAAAACATTCAGTACTTC. This chain connects TRBV14 to TRBJ2-4; D remains ambiguous. Germline-derived CDR1 and CDR2 are SGHDN and FVKESK. The CDR3 loop spans 15 amino acids. V lost 0 bases to trimming and J lost 0 bases, with 6 bases between them.

Here the CDR3 DNA reads TGTGCCAGCCGTAACAGGGGGCCTATGCCGTCTTCTTCCCAAACTAATGAAAAACTGTTTTTT. Protein: CASRNRGPMPSSSQTNEKLFF. The chain joins TRBV6-6 to TRBJ1-4; 9 bases are a match to TRBD1. The CDR3 loop spans 21 amino acids. V shed 8 bases and J 1 base; nucleotides not matched to a gene: 23. CDR1 and CDR2 from the germline V gene are MNHNY and SVGAGI (reference sequence).

This clonotype was detected only a few times. CDR3 protein: CASSQEAATSGRNHEQYF. The CDR3 DNA sequence: TGCGCCAGCAGCCAAGAAGCCGCAACTAGCGGGAGGAACCACGAGCAGTACTTC. The gene calls are TRBV4-3 and TRBJ2-7; 12 positions agree with TRBD2. Looked up from germline, CDR1 is LGHNA and CDR2 is YSLEER. Trimming removed 0 bases from V and 5 bases from J; junction bases left unmatched: 11. The CDR3 loop spans 18 amino acids.

The V and J genes are TRBV6-5 and TRBJ2-3; TRBD2 agrees at 9 bases. The CDR3 covers 16 residues. Germline assignment: CDR1 MNHEY and CDR2 SVGAGI. The J segment lost 0 bases and the V segment lost 4 bases, leaving 5 bases of the junction unmatched. The CDR3 here is CASSSPSGDSTDTQYF. For the CDR3, the DNA is TGTGCCAGCAGTTCGCCTAGCGGGGATAGCACAGATACGCAGTATTTT.

The chain uses TRBV7-3 and TRBJ2-7; 7 bases match TRBD1. This CDR3 is built from 13 residues. The germline gives CDR1 SGHTA, CDR2 FQGTGA. The trim removed 5 bases at V and 2 bases at J, leaving 3 bases unmatched. CDR3 DNA: TGTGCCAGCAGCGGAGACAGGGCCTACGAGCAGTACTTC. The encoded protein is CASSGDRAYEQYF.

This clonotype showed up many times. The CDR3 region has the DNA TGTGCCAGCAGCTTAGTGGAGGGAGCTAGCACAGATACGCAGTATTTT. Translation: CASSLVEGASTDTQYF. V gene TRBV7-8 combines with J gene TRBJ2-3; a possible D gene is TRBD2 (6 bases). Trimming shortened V by 1 base and J by 0 bases, and 11 bases separated the two germline ends. The CDR3 extends over 16 amino acids. CDR1 SGHVS and CDR2 FQNEAQ come from the germline V gene.

As for this clonotype: One end of the junction is discordant with germline, which a read error may explain. The gene calls are TRBV2 and TRBJ2-4; D tentatively fits TRBD1 or TRBD2 (5 bases each). This CDR3 is built from 14 residues. The germline gives CDR1 SNHLY, CDR2 FYNNEI. CDR3 sequence reads: CASTQQVSDSGLNF. DNA of the CDR3: TGTGCCAGCACCCAACAGGTATCCGACAGCGGCTTGAACTTC.

This chain connects TRBV5-4 to TRBJ1-4; 11 nucleotides agree with TRBD1. V was clipped by 3 bases and J by 7 bases; unmatched bases: 11. The germline V gene has CDR1 SGHNT and CDR2 YYREEE (reference sequence). This CDR3 contains 17 residues. The CDR3 sequence is CASSYAPDRGRGEKLFF. The CDR3 bases are TGTGCCAGCAGCTATGCACCGGACAGGGGGCGGGGTGAAAAACTGTTTTTT.

The table lists this clonotype with a few counts. This chain links TRBV4-1 with TRBJ1-3; D unclear. V lost 4 bases, J lost 2 bases, and 15 bases lay in between. This CDR3 region has 16 residues. Germline V gene sequence: CDR1 MGHRA, CDR2 YSYEKL. For the CDR3, the DNA is TGCGCCAGCAGCCGGGATGTTACATCCCCTGGAAACACCATATATTTT. Translating gives CASSRDVTSPGNTIYF.

The gene calls are TRBV4-3 and TRBJ2-7; no firm D call. Looked up from germline, CDR1 is LGHNA and CDR2 is YSLEER. The germline V and J ends were trimmed by 0 bases and 3 bases, with 15 bases remaining between them. The CDR3 has 16 amino acids. CDR3 nucleotides: TGCGCCAGCAGCCAAGATCAAGATTCCCTAATCTACGAGCAGTACTTC. Translation: CASSQDQDSLIYEQYF.

The J gene is TRBJ2-2, the V gene TRBV20-1; 8 bases match TRBD1. The length of the CDR3 is 18 residues. The germline V gene has CDR1 DFQATT and CDR2 SNEGSKA (reference sequence). The V gene end was trimmed by 0 bases and the J gene end by 6 bases; junction bases not matched to a gene: 15. As DNA, the CDR3 is TGCAGTGCTAGAGATTGGGGTAGCAGGGGGCTTCGACCCGGGGAGCTGTTTTTT. This encodes CSARDWGSRGLRPGELFF.

As for this clonotype: Its ends do not fully match the called genes, so a read error is possible. CDR3 nucleotide sequence: TGTGCCAGCAGCCAAGATCTAGGGGTGGGCGAGCAGTACTTC. Encoded protein: CASSQDLGVGEQYF. The chain employs TRBV4-1 and TRBJ2-7; D might be TRBD1 (5 bases). Per germline, CDR1 MGHRA and CDR2 YSYEKL. The CDR3 loop spans 14 amino acids.

The chain couples TRBV7-6 to TRBJ2-3, with TRBD2 matching over 9 bases. The CDR3 is 15 residues long. The V gene end was trimmed by 5 bases and the J gene end by 4 bases; junction bases not matched to a gene: 7. The germline V gene has CDR1 SGHVS and CDR2 FNYEAQ. CDR3 amino acids: CASSPGAGGPDTQYF. The CDR3 DNA reads as TGTGCCAGCAGCCCGGGTGCGGGAGGGCCAGATACGCAGTATTTT.

This clonotype was recorded a few times. The chain employs TRBV10-1 and TRBJ2-3; maybe TRBD2 (5 bases). CDR1 is WNHNN and CDR2 is SYGVQD in the germline V gene (reference sequence). V lost 5 bases to trimming and J lost 0 bases, with 15 bases between them. This CDR3 region has 16 residues. Written as DNA, the CDR3 is TGCGCCAGCAGTCTGTCTGATCGGGGTAGCACAGATACGCAGTATTTT. Translation gives CASSLSDRGSTDTQYF.

This clonotype is a singleton in its sample. The genes are TRBV19 and TRBJ1-1, with D possibly TRBD1 on 6 matching bases. Trimming took 3 bases from V and 4 from J, leaving 15 bases between them. The CDR3 spans 15 residues. Germline assignment: CDR1 LNHDA and CDR2 SQIVND (reference sequence). In DNA, the CDR3 is TGTGCCAGTAGTATTCCCAGAACGACAGGCACTGAAGCTTTCTTT. Translated, it gives CASSIPRTTGTEAFF. Complete variable domain (other parts from reference TRBV19 and TRBJ1-1): DGGITQSPKYLFRKEGQNVTLSCEQNLNHDAMYWYRQDPGQGLRLIYYSQIVNDFQKGDIAEGYSVSREKKESFPLTVTSAQKNPTAFYLCASSIPRTTGTEAFFGQGTRLTVV.